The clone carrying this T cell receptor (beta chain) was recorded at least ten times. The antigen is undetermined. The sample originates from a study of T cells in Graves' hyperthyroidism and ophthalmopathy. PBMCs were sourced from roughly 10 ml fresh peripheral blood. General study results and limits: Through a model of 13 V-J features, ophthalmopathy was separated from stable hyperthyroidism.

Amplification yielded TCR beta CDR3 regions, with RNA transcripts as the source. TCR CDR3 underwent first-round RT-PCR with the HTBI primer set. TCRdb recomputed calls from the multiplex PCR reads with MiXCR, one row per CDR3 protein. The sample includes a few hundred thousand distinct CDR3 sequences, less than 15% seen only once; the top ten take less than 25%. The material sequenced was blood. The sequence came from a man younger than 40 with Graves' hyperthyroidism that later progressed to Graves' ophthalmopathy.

CDR3 in DNA: TGTGCCAGCAGTTTAGAGTGGGGTAACTATGGCTACACCTTC. Translation gives CASSLEWGNYGYTF. The chain carries TRBV12-3 or TRBV12-4 and TRBJ1-2; D gene unclear. This CDR3 is 14 amino acids long. V lost 1 base, J lost 1 base, and 7 bases lay in between.